Each of the 14 T cell receptor beta chains below was sequenced from the same sample in a study of T cell responses to AZD1222 COVID-19 vaccine (dated by TCRdb to the early 2020s). The method was the immunoSEQ multiplex PCR assay. TCRdb obtained this table from immuneACCESS and retained in-frame rearrangements with V and J assigned. These tables miss some clones; where compared with another copy, unresolved V genes account for less than half of the shortfall, and the remainder is unexplained. This sample is represented by 130,000 or so clones; approximately 93% of them were singletons. The ten largest make up 0.7% to 1% of the sample. In light of the paper, this sample's time point label describes: baseline before first vaccination. Reading the label with the study, this specimen's treatment or condition is: meningococcal conjugate vaccine given as trial control. Sequences were derived from peripheral blood, sampled on day 0 of MenACWY control vaccination. The receptors were sampled from an adult in good health.

The gene calls are TRBV28 and TRBJ2-5; TRBD2 agrees at 10 bases. The CDR3 is made up of 16 amino acids. Unmatched junction bases numbered 9, after V lost 3 bases and J lost 5 bases. From germline, CDR1 is MDHEN and CDR2 SYDVKM. DNA of the CDR3: TGTGCCAGCAGTTTTGCTAGCGGGAGTTTCTGGGAGACCCAGTACTTC. It yields the protein CASSFASGSFWETQYF.

This clone was counted a few times. The chain is built from TRBV7-9 and TRBJ1-6; D not resolved. Germline assignment: CDR1 SEHNR and CDR2 FQNEAQ (reference sequence). Deletions cut 5 bases from V and 3 bases from J, with 17 bases between. The CDR3 extends over 17 amino acids. CDR3 coding DNA: TGTGCCAGCAGCCCGGAGGCAGTGCTCATCTATAATTCACCCCTCCACTTT. Translating it yields CASSPEAVLIYNSPLHF. Full variable domain (missing parts from reference TRBV7-9 and TRBJ1-6): DTGVSQNPRHKITKRGQNVTFRCDPISEHNRLYWYRQTLGQGPEFLTYFQNEAQLEKSRLLSDRFSAERPKGSFSTLEIQRTEQGDSAMYLCASSPEAVLIYNSPLHFGNGTRLTVT.

The chain has TRBV7-8 and TRBJ2-7, with D hard to call. The length of the CDR3 is 12 residues. V lost 1 base, J lost 6 bases, and 7 bases lay in between. In germline, CDR1 is SGHVS, CDR2 FQNEAQ. CDR3 protein: CASSLVGREQYF. The CDR3 DNA reads as TGTGCCAGCAGCTTAGTCGGGCGCGAGCAGTACTTC.

The chain carries TRBV7-3 and TRBJ1-2, with TRBD1 matching 8 bases. CDR1 and CDR2 from the germline V gene are SGHTA and FQGTGA. Germline trimming cut 5 bases from V and 4 bases from J; bases unmatched to any gene: 6. CDR3 size: 14 residues. The CDR3 reads CASSPGTGPYGYTF. CDR3 nucleotide sequence: TGTGCCAGCAGCCCTGGGACAGGACCCTATGGCTACACCTTC.

As DNA, the CDR3 is TGTGCCAGCAGTTTAGGAGCCGGAAAGGGAACAGATACGCAGTATTTT. Its translation: CASSLGAGKGTDTQYF. This chain links TRBV6-5 with TRBJ2-3; D ambiguous. The CDR3 runs 16 residues. Germline loops: CDR1 MNHEY, CDR2 SVGAGI. V shed 4 bases and J shed 3 bases, with 17 bases lying between them.

J is TRBJ1-1 and V is TRBV15; the D is unclear. The CDR3 is 13 residues long. V dropped 3 bases and J dropped 4 bases, with 9 bases sitting between them. The germline V gene encodes CDR1 LNHNV and CDR2 YYDKDF (reference sequence). This chain's CDR3 is CATSSSGGTEAFF. For the CDR3, the DNA is TGTGCCACCAGCAGTTCAGGAGGCACTGAAGCTTTCTTT. The full variable domain, completed using reference TRBV15 and TRBJ1-1, is DAMVIQNPRYQVTQFGKPVTLSCSQTLNHNVMYWYQQKSSQAPKLLFHYYDKDFNNEADTPDNFQSRRPNTSFCFLDIRSPGLGDTAMYLCATSSSGGTEAFFGQGTRLTVV.

This clone has a single count. This chain joins TRBV5-1 and TRBJ2-1; 9 bases fit TRBD2. V shed 3 bases, J shed 8 bases, and the junction held 12 bases outside the gene matches. Germline CDR1 is SGHRS and CDR2 is YFSETQ. The CDR3 sequence is 16 residues long. CDR3 amino acids: CASSSLLRGRADEQFF. DNA of the CDR3: TGCGCCAGCAGCTCCCTACTCCGCGGGAGGGCCGATGAGCAGTTCTTC.

V usage is TRBV18 and J usage is TRBJ2-7, with 7 bases fitting TRBD1. In germline, CDR1 is KGHSH, CDR2 LQKENI. The CDR3 is made up of 14 amino acids. J lost 0 bases, V lost 6 bases, and 5 bases had no gene match. CDR3 region: CASSPGQRSYEQYF. Here the CDR3 DNA reads TGTGCCAGCTCCCCGGGACAGCGCTCCTACGAGCAGTACTTC.

This chain uses TRBV6-5 with TRBJ2-6, with TRBD1 matching 8 bases. The CDR3 is made up of 16 amino acids. CDR1 is MNHEY, CDR2 SVGAGI, per germline. V shed 2 bases, J shed 0 bases, and the junction held 0 bases outside the gene matches. In DNA, the CDR3 is TGTGCCAGCAGTTACACAGGGGGCTCTGGGGCCAACGTCCTGACTTTC. Protein: CASSYTGGSGANVLTF.

V usage is TRBV9 and J usage is TRBJ1-1, with D uncertain. There are 16 residues in the CDR3. Germline V lookup: CDR1 SGDLS, CDR2 YYNGEE. The V end lost 0 bases, the J end lost 0 bases, and 12 bases lay between the germline ends. CDR3 in amino acids: CASSVGGVWLNTEAFF. CDR3 nucleotide sequence: TGTGCCAGCAGCGTAGGCGGGGTCTGGTTGAACACTGAAGCTTTCTTT.

The chain recombines TRBV3-1 (or the pseudogene TRBV3-2) with TRBJ2-2; D possibly corresponds to TRBD2 (5 bases). Deletions cut 1 base from V and 6 bases from J, with 18 bases between. Germline V gives CDR1 LGHDT, CDR2 YNNKEL (reference sequence). The CDR3 length is 17 residues. The CDR3 region is CASSQAFVWAGAGELFF. CDR3 nucleotide sequence: TGTGCCAGCAGCCAAGCTTTCGTCTGGGCCGGGGCCGGGGAGCTGTTTTTT.

To note about this clone: At the DNA level, this CDR3 is encoded by other sequences in the same sample as well. V is TRBV7-2 and J is TRBJ2-3; 11 nucleotides agree with TRBD2. The CDR3 extends over 16 amino acids. V trimming: 1 base; J trimming: 3 bases; junction bases outside the gene matches: 3. Per germline, CDR1 SGHTA and CDR2 FQGNSA. The CDR3 nucleotides are TGTGCCAGCAGCTTAGTCGGGACTAGCGGAACAGATACGCAGTATTTT. Translation gives CASSLVGTSGTDTQYF.

The chain couples TRBV6-5 to TRBJ2-7; no firm D call. Trimming stripped 0 bases from V and 6 bases from J, with 12 bases between. Germline assignment: CDR1 MNHEY and CDR2 SVGAGI. The CDR3 runs to 14 residues. CDR3 in DNA: TGTGCCAGCAGTTACTCCGACCTTTCGGGCGAGCAGTACTTC. The encoded protein is CASSYSDLSGEQYF.

This sequence joins TRBV3-1 (or the pseudogene TRBV3-2) and TRBJ2-2; D call uncertain. The CDR3 sequence is 13 residues long. The ends were cut back, 4 bases at V and 4 bases at J, with 7 bases in the middle. The germline CDR1 and CDR2 sequences are LGHDT and YNNKEL (reference sequence). CDR3 nucleotides: TGTGCCAGCAGCCGACTTAGCACCGGGGAGCTGTTTTTT. Translating it yields CASSRLSTGELFF.